This passage covers 17 T cell receptor beta chains from one sample sequenced in a study of blood T cell repertoires in COVID-19. Measured with immunoSEQ multiplex PCR; TCRdb has only the in-frame clones, and not every one. The sample consists of 100,000 to 150,000 clones, 85% of them appearing once. The specimen sequenced was peripheral blood. All receptors derive from a man older than 75 with active or convalescent COVID-19.

The chain employs TRBV6-5 and TRBJ2-1; D is undetermined. Between the trimmed V and J ends, which lost 7 bases and 0 bases, there was a span of 4 bases. Germline V gene lookup returns CDR1 MNHEY and CDR2 SVGAGI. The CDR3 length is 12 residues. CDR3 in DNA: TGTGCCAGCATGAGCTCCTACAATGAGCAGTTCTTC. The encoded protein is CASMSSYNEQFF.

This clone was seen a handful of times. This chain connects TRBV2 to TRBJ1-4; D unresolved. The V and J ends lost 6 bases and 4 bases respectively, with 12 bases between them. The CDR3 loop spans 14 amino acids. The germline gives CDR1 SNHLY, CDR2 FYNNEI. CDR3 region: CASRETSLNEKLFF. DNA for the CDR3: TGTGCCAGCAGAGAGACATCCCTTAATGAAAAACTGTTTTTT. Variable domain in full (rest from reference TRBV2 and TRBJ1-4): EPEVTQTPSHQVTQMGQEVILRCVPISNHLYFYWYRQILGQKVEFLVSFYNNEISEKSEIFDDQFSVERPDGSNFTLKIRSTKLEDSAMYFCASRETSLNEKLFFGSGTQLSVL.

The rearrangement links TRBV9 to TRBJ1-6; D gene ambiguous. Germline CDR1 reads SGDLS; CDR2 reads YYNGEE. Trimming pared 0 bases from V and 7 bases from J, leaving 8 bases between. The CDR3 consists of 14 residues. In nucleotides, the CDR3 is TGTGCCAGCAGCGTAGACACAGTAAATTCACCCCTCCACTTT. As protein: CASSVDTVNSPLHF.

The J gene is TRBJ2-5, the V gene TRBV4-1; TRBD2 agrees at 8 bases. Germline lookup yields CDR1 MGHRA and CDR2 YSYEKL. The trim removed 0 bases at V and 2 bases at J, leaving 2 bases unmatched. CDR3 size: 15 residues. CDR3 region: CASSQDSGKQETQYF. The CDR3 DNA reads as TGCGCCAGCAGCCAAGATAGCGGGAAACAAGAGACCCAGTACTTC.

This chain connects TRBV28 to TRBJ2-2; the D gene is possibly TRBD1 (6 bases). Germline V gives CDR1 MDHEN, CDR2 SYDVKM. V was trimmed by 7 bases and J by 0 bases, leaving 12 bases between them. The CDR3 spans 15 residues. CDR3 bases: TGTGCCAGCAAAACAGGGTCTTCGAACACCGGGGAGCTGTTTTTT. It yields the protein CASKTGSSNTGELFF.

The rearrangement links TRBV7-8 to TRBJ1-5, with 9 bases identical to TRBD1. This CDR3 has 18 amino acids. Germline CDR1 reads SGHVS; CDR2 reads FQNEAQ. J was trimmed by 2 bases and V by 0 bases; bases with no gene match: 8. The CDR3 loop is CASSLAYRDRARNQPQHF. The CDR3 DNA is TGTGCCAGCAGCTTAGCCTACCGGGACAGGGCTCGCAATCAGCCCCAGCATTTT. Together with reference TRBV7-8 and TRBJ1-5, the CDR3 gives the full variable domain: GAGVSQSPRYKVAKRGQDVALRCDPISGHVSLFWYQQALGQGPEFLTYFQNEAQLDKSGLPSDRFFAERPEGSVSTLKIQRTQQEDSAVYLCASSLAYRDRARNQPQHFGDGTRLSIL.

The chain employs TRBV5-4 and TRBJ2-2; 11 nucleotides align to TRBD2. V shed 2 bases, J shed 8 bases, and the junction held 2 bases outside the gene matches. CDR1 SGHNT and CDR2 YYREEE come from the germline V gene (reference sequence). The CDR3 loop spans 14 amino acids. CDR3 nucleotides: TGTGCCAGCAGCTTACTAGCGGGAGATGGGGAGCTGTTTTTT. This sequence encodes CASSLLAGDGELFF.

The rearrangement joins TRBV6-1 to TRBJ2-5, with D possibly being TRBD1 (5 bases). CDR1 and CDR2 from the germline V gene are MNHNS and SASEGT. The CDR3 loop spans 13 amino acids. V was shortened by 2 bases and J by 5 bases, with 9 bases between the two germline ends. As DNA, the CDR3 is TGTGCCAGCAGTGAAAGGGGATGGGAGACCCAGTACTTC. Translating gives CASSERGWETQYF.

The chain links TRBV11-2 to TRBJ2-7, with D perhaps TRBD2 (5 bases). Germline-derived CDR1 and CDR2 are SGHAT and FQNNGV. The CDR3 runs to 14 residues. V lost 1 base and J 5 bases, leaving 12 bases between the germline ends. CDR3 sequence: CASSLGRRYHEQYF. The CDR3 DNA reads as TGTGCCAGCAGCTTAGGGAGGCGGTACCACGAGCAGTACTTC.

This chain joins TRBV24-1 and TRBJ2-7; possibly TRBD2 for D (6 bases). CDR1 is KGHDR, CDR2 SFDVKD, per germline. There are 15 residues in the CDR3. Between the trimmed V and J ends, which lost 3 bases and 2 bases, there was a span of 13 bases. The CDR3 bases are TGTGCCACCAGTGATGGGGGGTCCAGGGCCTACGAGCAGTACTTC. Its translation: CATSDGGSRAYEQYF.

CDR3 coding DNA: TGTGCCAGCAGTTTAGGCTACCAGGGATCAAATCTAGCTAACTATGGCTACACCTTC. It translates to CASSLGYQGSNLANYGYTF. The gene calls are TRBV28 and TRBJ1-2; perhaps TRBD1 as D (5 bases). CDR3 length: 19 amino acids. The germline V gene has CDR1 MDHEN and CDR2 SYDVKM. Trimming pared 2 bases from V and 0 bases from J, leaving 22 bases between.

V is TRBV6-6 and J is TRBJ2-2; no definite D call. V dropped 4 bases and J dropped 7 bases, with 4 bases sitting between them. Germline lookup yields CDR1 MNHNY and CDR2 SVGAGI (reference sequence). The CDR3 runs to 11 residues. For the CDR3, the DNA is TGTGCCAGCAGTTCCGGCGGGGAGCTGTTTTTT. The encoded protein is CASSSGGELFF.

This clone was seen only a few times. The chain carries TRBV7-2 and TRBJ1-5; D not resolved. This CDR3 is built from 15 residues. In germline, CDR1 is SGHTA, CDR2 FQGNSA. Trimming cost V 1 base and J 2 bases, with 9 bases left between them. CDR3 in amino acids: CASSLDGHRNQPQHF. In nucleotides, the CDR3 is TGTGCCAGCAGCTTAGACGGTCATCGCAATCAGCCCCAGCATTTT.

This rearrangement joins TRBV4-2 to TRBJ1-6; D possibly corresponds to TRBD1 (5 bases). V shed 5 bases and J shed 9 bases, with 14 bases lying between them. The CDR3 has 14 amino acids. Per the germline V gene, CDR1 is LGHNA and CDR2 is YNFKEQ. DNA for the CDR3: TGTGCCAGCAGCGACGACAGCAAGGGTTCACCCCTCCACTTT. This translates into CASSDDSKGSPLHF.

The J gene is TRBJ2-5, the V gene TRBV12-3 or TRBV12-4; 8 positions match TRBD2. This CDR3 has 13 amino acids. After removal of 8 bases from V and 5 bases from J, the junction contained 7 bases not matched to a gene. The CDR3 is CASGSGVWETQYF. DNA of the CDR3: TGTGCCAGCGGTAGCGGGGTTTGGGAGACCCAGTACTTC.

The chain is built from TRBV5-1 and TRBJ2-3, with 9 bases fitting TRBD2. The CDR3 is 18 residues long. The junction had 18 bases not matched to a gene; V was cut back by 4 bases and J by 6 bases. Germline V gene data show CDR1 as SGHRS and CDR2 as YFSETQ. The CDR3 DNA is TGCGCCAGCAGCAGCCCTCTGGGTAGCGGGGGACTGGGCGATACGCAGTATTTT. Residues: CASSSPLGSGGLGDTQYF.

The V call is TRBV7-2, the J call TRBJ1-2; tentatively, D is TRBD1 (6 bases). CDR1 and CDR2 (germline): SGHTA, FQGNSA. Trimming removed 7 bases from V and 5 bases from J, with 17 bases in between. This CDR3 comprises 14 residues. DNA of the CDR3: TGTGCCAGCAACACCATGAGGACAGCATATGGCTACACCTTC. Translation: CASNTMRTAYGYTF.